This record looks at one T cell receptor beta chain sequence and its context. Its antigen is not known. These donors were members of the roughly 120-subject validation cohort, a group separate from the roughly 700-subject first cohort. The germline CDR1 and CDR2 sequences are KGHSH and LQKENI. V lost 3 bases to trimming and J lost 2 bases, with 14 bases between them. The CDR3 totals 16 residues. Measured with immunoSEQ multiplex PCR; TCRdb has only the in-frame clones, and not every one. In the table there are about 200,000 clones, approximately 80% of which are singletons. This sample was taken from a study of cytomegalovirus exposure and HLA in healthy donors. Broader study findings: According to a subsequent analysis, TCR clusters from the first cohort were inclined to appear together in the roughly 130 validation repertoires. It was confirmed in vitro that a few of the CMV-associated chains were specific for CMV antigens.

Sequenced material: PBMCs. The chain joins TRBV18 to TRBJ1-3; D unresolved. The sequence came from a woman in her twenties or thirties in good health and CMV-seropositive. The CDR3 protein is CASSPVQAPTGNTIYF. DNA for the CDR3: TGTGCCAGCTCACCCGTTCAGGCGCCAACTGGAAACACCATATATTTT.